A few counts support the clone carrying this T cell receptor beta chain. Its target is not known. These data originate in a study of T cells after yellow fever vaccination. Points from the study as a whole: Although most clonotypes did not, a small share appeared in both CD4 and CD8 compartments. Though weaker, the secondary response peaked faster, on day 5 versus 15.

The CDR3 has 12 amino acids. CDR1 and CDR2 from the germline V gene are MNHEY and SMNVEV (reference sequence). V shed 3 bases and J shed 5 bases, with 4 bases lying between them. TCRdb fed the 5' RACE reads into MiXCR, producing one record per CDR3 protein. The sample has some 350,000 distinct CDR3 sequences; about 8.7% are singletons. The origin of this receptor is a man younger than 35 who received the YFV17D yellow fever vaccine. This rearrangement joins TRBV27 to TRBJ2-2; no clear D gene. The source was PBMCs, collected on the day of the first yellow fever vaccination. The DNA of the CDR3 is TGTGCCAGCAGTTTTTTTACCGGGGAGCTGTTTTTT. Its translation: CASSFFTGELFF.